A single sample is the source of the 24 T cell receptor beta chains below, sequenced in a study of blood T cell repertoires in COVID-19. The data were produced by immunoSEQ multiplex PCR, yet TCRdb's version contains in-frame clones alone and is incomplete. The sample records roughly 250,000 clones, over 75% being singletons. Sequenced sample: PBMCs or T cells enriched from blood (not recorded which). The origin of the receptors is a woman in her twenties or thirties who had recovered from COVID-19.

Written as DNA, the CDR3 is TGTGCCAGCAGTTTATGGGGACAGGGGAACACTGAAGCTTTCTTT. This sequence encodes CASSLWGQGNTEAFF. This sequence joins TRBV28 and TRBJ1-1; 9 nucleotides align to TRBD1. The V gene's germline CDR1 is MDHEN and CDR2 SYDVKM. Germline trimming cut 0 bases from V and 1 base from J; bases unmatched to any gene: 0. The CDR3 runs to 15 residues.

V is TRBV28 and J is TRBJ1-5, with 7 bases fitting TRBD1. The V gene's germline CDR1 is MDHEN and CDR2 SYDVKM. With V trimmed by 6 bases and J by 7 bases, 12 bases remained unmatched. CDR3 size: 15 residues. CDR3 bases: TGTGCCAGCAGAGGGGCACAGGGGTTGGGGCAGCCCCAGCATTTT. It yields the protein CASRGAQGLGQPQHF. The variable domain in full, completed from reference TRBV28 and TRBJ1-5, reads DVKVTQSSRYLVKRTGEKVFLECVQDMDHENMFWYRQDPGLGLRLIYFSYDVKMKEKGDIPEGYSVSREKKERFSLILESASTNQTSMYLCASRGAQGLGQPQHFGDGTRLSIL.

This chain links TRBV6-5 with TRBJ1-1; no firm D call. The CDR3 runs to 12 residues. The germline CDR1 and CDR2 sequences are MNHEY and SVGAGI. Deletions cut 7 bases from V and 5 bases from J, with 11 bases between. CDR3 protein: CASKREATEAFF. The CDR3 DNA reads TGTGCCAGCAAGAGAGAGGCGACTGAAGCTTTCTTT.

The chain uses TRBV6-5 and TRBJ2-7; maybe TRBD2 (5 bases). CDR3 length: 14 amino acids. CDR1 is MNHEY and CDR2 is SVGAGI in the germline V gene. The V gene lost 2 bases and the J gene lost 4 bases, with 12 bases spanning the gap. The CDR3 nucleotides are TGTGCCAGCAGTTACGTGGCTAGCCTATACGAGCAGTACTTC. Translation: CASSYVASLYEQYF.

The rearrangement links TRBV19 to TRBJ2-2, with 7 positions matching TRBD2. Germline V gene lookup returns CDR1 LNHDA and CDR2 SQIVND (reference sequence). This CDR3 region has 17 residues. V lost 5 bases to trimming and J lost 4 bases; unmatched junction nucleotides: 13. The CDR3 sequence: CASSWTLGGEGTGELFF. In DNA, the CDR3 is TGTGCCAGTAGTTGGACCCTGGGGGGGGAGGGCACCGGGGAGCTGTTTTTT.

The CDR3 DNA reads TGTGCCAGCAGTTTCTCCAAGCTCCAAGAGACCCAGTACTTC. It specifies CASSFSKLQETQYF. The genes are TRBV28 and TRBJ2-5; no clear D gene. The germline CDR1 and CDR2 sequences are MDHEN and SYDVKM. V was clipped by 3 bases and J by 1 base, with 9 bases between them. The CDR3 consists of 14 residues.

This chain links TRBV28 with TRBJ1-4, with D possibly TRBD1 on 6 matching bases. The CDR3 runs to 17 residues. Trimming stripped 8 bases from V and 8 bases from J, with 27 bases between. Germline CDR1 reads MDHEN; CDR2 reads SYDVKM. For the CDR3, the DNA is TGTGCCAGCTGCCCGAACCCCGGACAGCCGACGAGAGAAAAACTGTTTTTT. Translated, it gives CASCPNPGQPTREKLFF.

This clone was observed a handful of times. V is TRBV6-1 and J is TRBJ2-3; D remains unclear. This CDR3 comprises 14 residues. CDR1 and CDR2 from the germline V gene are MNHNS and SASEGT. V was pared by 2 bases and J by 2 bases, with 8 bases between. This chain's CDR3 is CASSESEATDTQYF. CDR3 in DNA: TGTGCCAGCAGTGAATCAGAGGCCACAGATACGCAGTATTTT.

This chain connects TRBV4-1 to TRBJ1-5, with 10 nucleotides matching TRBD1. The CDR3 totals 22 residues. The V segment lost 2 bases and the J segment 0 bases; nucleotides outside the gene matches: 19. Germline CDR1 is MGHRA and CDR2 is YSYEKL. The CDR3 is CASSQNRYSGTGVNLSNQPQHF. CDR3 DNA sequence: TGCGCCAGCAGCCAAAATCGGTATAGCGGGACAGGGGTCAATCTTAGCAATCAGCCCCAGCATTTT.

The V call is TRBV10-3, the J call TRBJ1-1, with a tentative D call TRBD1 (5 bases). Trimming cost V 8 bases and J 0 bases, with 13 bases left between them. The V gene's germline CDR1 is ENHRY and CDR2 SYGVKD. The CDR3 has 14 amino acids. The CDR3 region is CAISGGYLNTEAFF. CDR3 nucleotide sequence: TGTGCCATCTCTGGGGGGTACCTGAACACTGAAGCTTTCTTT.

Comment on this clone: The junction departs from germline at one end; a sequencing error may be responsible. The chain couples TRBV9 to TRBJ2-1, with TRBD2 as a possible D gene (6 bases). Germline V lookup: CDR1 SGDLS, CDR2 YYNGEE. This CDR3 has 14 amino acids. CDR3 sequence (DNA): TGTGCCAGCAGCGTAGCGGGGGACCCCAATCAGCAGTTCTTC. Translating it yields CASSVAGDPNQQFF.

About this clone: In the same sample, other DNA sequences code for this CDR3. The CDR3 sequence is CASSLGGSGELFF. The CDR3, as DNA: TGTGCCAGCAGCTTGGGGGGATCCGGGGAGCTGTTTTTT. This chain uses TRBV7-9 with TRBJ2-2; a possible D gene is TRBD2 (6 bases). The V and J ends lost 3 bases and 6 bases respectively, with 8 bases between them. In germline, CDR1 is SEHNR, CDR2 FQNEAQ (reference sequence). This CDR3 has 13 residues.

The chain couples TRBV30 to TRBJ1-5; D is undetermined. This CDR3 region has 14 residues. Germline CDR1 and CDR2: GTSNPN and SVGIG (reference sequence). V was cut by 4 bases and J by 4 bases, with 14 bases left in between. Here the CDR3 DNA reads TGTGCCTGGAACTCGGGTAGCCGGAATCAGCCCCAGCATTTT. Translating gives CAWNSGSRNQPQHF.

This sequence joins TRBV6-5 and TRBJ1-5; D not resolved. Germline lookup yields CDR1 MNHEY and CDR2 SVGAGI. The CDR3 extends over 14 amino acids. The V gene lost 6 bases and the J gene lost 4 bases, with 13 bases spanning the gap. CDR3 DNA: TGTGCCAGCAGCCGCGACGGAGGGAATCAGCCCCAGCATTTT. As protein: CASSRDGGNQPQHF.

The chain carries TRBV7-8 and TRBJ1-2; no reliable D call. Trimming took off 5 bases at V and 5 bases at J, with 18 bases between the two ends. This CDR3 spans 15 amino acids. Per the germline V gene, CDR1 is SGHVS and CDR2 is FQNEAQ. In nucleotides, the CDR3 is TGTGCCAGCAGCCCCCGGAGGGAGCGACGGTATGGCTACACCTTC. Amino acid sequence: CASSPRRERRYGYTF.

V and J are TRBV3-1 (or the pseudogene TRBV3-2) and TRBJ1-2; no clear D gene. The germline CDR1 and CDR2 sequences are LGHDT and YNNKEL (reference sequence). Trimming took off 8 bases at V and 4 bases at J, with 8 bases between the two ends. The CDR3 sequence is 11 residues long. The CDR3 loop is CASSAVYGYTF. CDR3 DNA: TGTGCCAGCTCGGCGGTCTATGGCTACACCTTC.

The gene calls are TRBV3-1 (or the pseudogene TRBV3-2) and TRBJ2-5; 15 bases are shared with TRBD2. The V and J ends lost 1 base and 5 bases, in that order; junction bases with no gene match: 17. The CDR3 runs 21 residues. Germline CDR1 is LGHDT and CDR2 is YNNKEL (reference sequence). The CDR3, as DNA: TGTGCCAGCAGCCAAGCCTGGGCGCCTGGGACTAGCGGGAGGTCGGATGAGACCCAGTACTTC. This codes for CASSQAWAPGTSGRSDETQYF.

The chain links TRBV24-1 to TRBJ2-3; perhaps TRBD2 as D (6 bases). The length of the CDR3 is 15 residues. Between the trimmed V and J ends, which lost 2 bases and 3 bases, there was a span of 11 bases. Germline CDR1 reads KGHDR; CDR2 reads SFDVKD. The CDR3 region has the DNA TGTGCCACCAGTGATTCCCGGGGGTGGACAGATACGCAGTATTTT. Protein product: CATSDSRGWTDTQYF.

CDR3 region: CASSLSVSGNTIYF. The CDR3 DNA is TGTGCCAGCAGCTTATCGGTCTCTGGAAACACCATATATTTT. This chain joins TRBV7-9 and TRBJ1-3, with unresolved D. Germline V gene lookup returns CDR1 SEHNR and CDR2 FQNEAQ (reference sequence). The V gene lost 2 bases and the J gene lost 0 bases, with 5 bases spanning the gap. This CDR3 is built from 14 residues. The full variable domain, its missing parts supplied by reference TRBV7-9 and TRBJ1-3, is DTGVSQNPRHKITKRGQNVTFRCDPISEHNRLYWYRQTLGQGPEFLTYFQNEAQLEKSRLLSDRFSAERPKGSFSTLEIQRTEQGDSAMYLCASSLSVSGNTIYFGEGSWLTVV.

V gene TRBV7-7 combines with J gene TRBJ2-2, with 9 bases fitting TRBD2. Germline CDR1 SSHAT, CDR2 FNYEAQ (reference sequence). The J segment lost 6 bases and the V segment lost 5 bases, leaving 7 bases of the junction unmatched. The CDR3 is made up of 15 amino acids. In nucleotides, the CDR3 is TGTGCCAGCAGCCCAGCGGGAGGCCAAGCCGGGGAGCTGTTTTTT. This encodes CASSPAGGQAGELFF.

This clone was found a few times. This chain links TRBV28 with TRBJ1-4, with TRBD1 identical over 8 bases. V gave up 5 bases and J gave up 7 bases; unmatched junction bases: 6. From germline, CDR1 is MDHEN and CDR2 SYDVKM. This CDR3 region has 14 residues. The CDR3 sequence is CASSPRDRTEKLFF. The CDR3 nucleotides are TGTGCCAGCAGTCCCCGGGACAGGACTGAAAAACTGTTTTTT. Supplemented by reference TRBV28 and TRBJ1-4, the full variable domain reads DVKVTQSSRYLVKRTGEKVFLECVQDMDHENMFWYRQDPGLGLRLIYFSYDVKMKEKGDIPEGYSVSREKKERFSLILESASTNQTSMYLCASSPRDRTEKLFFGSGTQLSVL.

This chain uses TRBV25-1 with TRBJ2-1, with 11 positions matching TRBD2. CDR1 and CDR2 (germline): MGHDK, SYGVNS. This CDR3 has 17 residues. V shed 4 bases and J 4 bases; nucleotides not matched to a gene: 9. The CDR3 sequence: CASSGYILAGVYNEQFF. CDR3 in DNA: TGTGCCAGCAGTGGCTATATACTAGCGGGAGTGTACAATGAGCAGTTCTTC. Combining the CDR3 with reference TRBV25-1 and TRBJ2-1 gives the whole variable domain EADIYQTPRYLVIGTGKKITLECSQTMGHDKMYWYQQDPGMELHLIHYSYGVNSTEKGDLSSESTVSRIRTEHFPLTLESARPSHTSQYLCASSGYILAGVYNEQFFGPGTRLTVL.

The chain has TRBV28 and TRBJ1-2, with D hard to call. The V end lost 1 base, the J end lost 4 bases, and 13 bases lay between the germline ends. The CDR3 has 15 amino acids. Germline V lookup: CDR1 MDHEN, CDR2 SYDVKM. The CDR3 region is CASSLSSTRVYGYTF. The CDR3 nucleotides read TGTGCCAGCAGTTTATCAAGTACGAGGGTCTATGGCTACACCTTC.

The rearrangement links TRBV10-3 to TRBJ1-1; possibly TRBD1 for D (5 bases). V was pared by 4 bases and J by 2 bases, with 11 bases between. Per the germline V gene, CDR1 is ENHRY and CDR2 is SYGVKD. The CDR3 extends over 14 amino acids. CDR3 region: CAISVRQSNTEAFF. The CDR3 nucleotides are TGTGCCATCAGTGTCAGACAGAGCAACACTGAAGCTTTCTTT.